Shown below are 10 T cell receptor beta chains from a single sample sequenced in a study of blood T cell repertoires in COVID-19 (dated by TCRdb to about 2020). The library was obtained by the immunoSEQ multiplex PCR assay. Drawn from immuneACCESS, this table holds only the in-frame rearrangements with V and J called that TCRdb kept. Clones are partly lost; checked studies trace under half to an unresolved V gene and leave the rest unexplained. The sample table lists about 100,000 clones, 88% of them with a count of one. The ten largest clones take up under 7.5% of the sample. The material sequenced was peripheral blood. These receptors all stem from a woman in her sixties with acute or convalescent COVID-19.

The chain couples TRBV5-1 to TRBJ2-3, with D uncertain. Germline V gene data show CDR1 as SGHRS and CDR2 as YFSETQ. The CDR3 totals 14 residues. V lost 2 bases to trimming and J lost 3 bases, with 10 bases between them. The CDR3 spells CASSFGASTDTQYF. Written as DNA, the CDR3 is TGCGCCAGCAGCTTCGGAGCCTCAACAGATACGCAGTATTTT.

The chain links TRBV19 to TRBJ2-7; D unresolved. The CDR3 consists of 14 residues. With 2 bases removed from V and 1 base from J, the gap between germline ends came to 9 bases. Germline lookup yields CDR1 LNHDA and CDR2 SQIVND (reference sequence). The CDR3 region is CASSISPTSYEQYF. The CDR3, as DNA: TGTGCCAGTAGTATATCACCGACATCCTACGAGCAGTACTTC.

The chain has TRBV19 and TRBJ1-2; no firm D call. Germline CDR1 is LNHDA and CDR2 is SQIVND (reference sequence). V lost 3 bases and J lost 0, with 11 bases in between. The CDR3 runs to 15 residues. The CDR3 DNA is TGTGCCAGTAGTATCTCCGGTCATACTAACTATGGCTACACCTTC. It yields the protein CASSISGHTNYGYTF.

The rearrangement uses TRBV9 and TRBJ2-1, with TRBD2 matching over 9 bases. Germline CDR1 is SGDLS and CDR2 is YYNGEE. With V trimmed by 7 bases and J by 2 bases, 7 bases remained unmatched. CDR3 length: 15 residues. This CDR3 reads CASAGGGRAYNEQFF. The CDR3 DNA is TGTGCCAGCGCAGGAGGCGGGAGGGCCTACAATGAGCAGTTCTTC.

The chain uses TRBV9 and TRBJ1-1; D is perhaps TRBD1 (5 bases). V gave up 4 bases and J gave up 0 bases, with 13 bases separating them. Germline CDR1 and CDR2: SGDLS and YYNGEE. The CDR3 spans 15 residues. Written as DNA, the CDR3 is TGTGCCAGCAGCCCCTCGGGGGGTATGAACACTGAAGCTTTCTTT. This gives the protein CASSPSGGMNTEAFF.

This chain connects TRBV1 to TRBJ2-3; TRBD2 is the table's D call, not checked against the DNA. TRBV1 is a recognized pseudogene. The CDR3 spans 16 residues. In nucleotides, the CDR3 is TGCACCAGCAGCCAAGGGGCGGAGAGCGGGGCAGATACGCAGTATTTT. Its translation: CTSSQGAESGADTQYF.

The chain is built from TRBV24-1 and TRBJ2-1; D call uncertain. Germline V gene data show CDR1 as KGHDR and CDR2 as SFDVKD. This CDR3 is built from 14 residues. The germline V and J ends were trimmed by 4 bases and 2 bases, with 8 bases remaining between them. CDR3 coding DNA: TGTGCCACCAGTGACTTTGGGCCCTACAATGAGCAGTTCTTC. The encoded protein is CATSDFGPYNEQFF.

V and J are TRBV9 and TRBJ2-1, with 8 bases fitting TRBD1. Germline V CDR1 and CDR2: SGDLS, YYNGEE. This CDR3 is built from 15 residues. V was clipped by 5 bases and J by 8 bases; unmatched bases: 12. The CDR3 region is CASRLGQGGMDEQFF. CDR3 in DNA: TGTGCCAGCAGACTCGGACAGGGAGGTATGGATGAGCAGTTCTTC.

The gene calls are TRBV30 and TRBJ2-5, with 9 nucleotides matching TRBD1. Germline-derived CDR1 and CDR2 are GTSNPN and SVGIG (reference sequence). V was clipped by 4 bases and J by 5 bases; unmatched bases: 11. The CDR3 consists of 15 residues. CDR3 coding DNA: TGTGCCTGGACTATAGGGACAGGGAAAGGGGAGACCCAGTACTTC. Translated, it gives CAWTIGTGKGETQYF.

This clone turned up a few times. The chain couples TRBV27 to TRBJ2-7; 7 bases fit TRBD1. V was clipped by 6 bases and J by 6 bases; unmatched bases: 17. CDR1 and CDR2 from the germline V gene are MNHEY and SMNVEV (reference sequence). The CDR3 extends over 16 amino acids. The CDR3 nucleotides are TGTGCCAGCAGGGTACCCATACCGACAGGGCCAAGCGAGCAGTACGTC. It translates to CASRVPIPTGPSEQYV.